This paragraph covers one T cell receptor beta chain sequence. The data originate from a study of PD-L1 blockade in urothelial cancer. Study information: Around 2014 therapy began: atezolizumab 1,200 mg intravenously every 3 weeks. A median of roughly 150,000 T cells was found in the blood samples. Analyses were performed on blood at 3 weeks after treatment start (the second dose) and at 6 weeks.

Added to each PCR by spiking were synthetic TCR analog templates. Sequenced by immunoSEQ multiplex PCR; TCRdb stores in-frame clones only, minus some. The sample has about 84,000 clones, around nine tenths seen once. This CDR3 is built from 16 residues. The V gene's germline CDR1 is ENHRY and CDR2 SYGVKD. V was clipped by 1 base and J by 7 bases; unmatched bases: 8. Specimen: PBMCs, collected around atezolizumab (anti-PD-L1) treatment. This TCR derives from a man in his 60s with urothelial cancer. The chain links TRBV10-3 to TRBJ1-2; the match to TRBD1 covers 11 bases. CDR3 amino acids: CAISEYVGQGAGGYTF. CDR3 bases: TGTGCCATCAGTGAGTACGTTGGACAGGGGGCCGGTGGCTACACCTTC.